The 8 T cell receptor beta chains reported below all come from one sample, sequenced in a study of response to subunit inactivated influenza vaccine. TCRdb ran MiXCR on the RT-PCR reads and lists one entry per CDR3 protein. The table has 160,000 or so distinct CDR3 sequences, approximately 11% seen once. The material sequenced was non-naive T cells sorted from PBMCs, taken about 6 weeks after vaccination. These receptors all stem from a man in his fifties or sixties who received an inactivated influenza vaccine.

The chain joins TRBV7-9 to TRBJ2-1; D not certain. Germline-derived CDR1 and CDR2 are SEHNR and FQNEAQ (reference sequence). The ends were cut back, 1 base at V and 10 bases at J, with 5 bases in the middle. The CDR3 consists of 11 residues. The CDR3 here is CASSLVAEQFF. The CDR3, as DNA: TGTGCCAGCAGCTTAGTGGCAGAGCAGTTCTTC.

This clonotype showed up just a few times. V is TRBV6-1 and J is TRBJ1-4; 8 bases are shared with TRBD1. Germline lookup yields CDR1 MNHNS and CDR2 SASEGT. The J segment lost 4 bases and the V segment lost 8 bases, leaving 6 bases of the junction unmatched. There are 14 residues in the CDR3. The CDR3 sequence: CASDRGQRNEKLFF. The CDR3 DNA is TGTGCCAGCGACAGGGGACAGCGTAATGAAAAACTGTTTTTT.

This clonotype was seen many times. The CDR3 region is CATSRPGQGKEKLFF. CDR3 DNA sequence: TGTGCCACCTCCCGGCCGGGGCAGGGGAAGGAAAAACTGTTTTTT. J is TRBJ1-4 and V is TRBV28, with D tentatively TRBD1 (6 bases). Germline V CDR1 and CDR2: MDHEN, SYDVKM. With 10 bases removed from V and 8 bases from J, the gap between germline ends came to 23 bases. The CDR3 extends over 15 amino acids.

The J gene is TRBJ2-7, the V gene TRBV2; 10 bases map to TRBD2. J lost 5 bases, V lost 9 bases, and 4 bases had no gene match. CDR3 length equals 12 residues. Germline assignment: CDR1 SNHLY and CDR2 FYNNEI. The CDR3 here is CASRGLANEQYF. CDR3 bases: TGTGCCAGTAGGGGACTAGCGAACGAGCAGTACTTC.

This clonotype was detected only a few times. CDR3 in DNA: TGTGCCAGCAGCGTACTACAGGACGGCACAGATACGCAGTATTTT. It is translated as CASSVLQDGTDTQYF. The V call is TRBV9, the J call TRBJ2-3, with TRBD1 as a possible D gene (5 bases). The V end lost 1 base, the J end lost 1 base, and 10 bases lay between the germline ends. This CDR3 is 15 amino acids long. Germline V lookup: CDR1 SGDLS, CDR2 YYNGEE.

This chain connects TRBV5-5 to TRBJ1-5; D is perhaps TRBD1 (5 bases). V was pared by 4 bases and J by 1 base, with 18 bases between. CDR1 and CDR2 from the germline V gene are SGHKS and YYEKEE (reference sequence). The CDR3 totals 17 residues. In DNA form, the CDR3 reads TGTGCCAGCAGCCCTCTTGGGGGGGACTCCAGCAATCAGCCCCAGCATTTT. It codes for CASSPLGGDSSNQPQHF. The variable domain in full, with the rest retrieved from reference TRBV5-5 and TRBJ1-5, is DAGVTQSPTHLIKTRGQQVTLRCSPISGHKSVSWYQQVLGQGPQFIFQYYEKEERGRGNFPDRFSARQFPNYSSELNVNALLLGDSALYLCASSPLGGDSSNQPQHFGDGTRLSIL.

The CDR3 bases are TGTGCCACCAGTGATCCCAGGACTAGCGGGAATGAGCAGTTCTTC. Amino acid sequence: CATSDPRTSGNEQFF. V usage is TRBV24-1 and J usage is TRBJ2-1; 11 bases are shared with TRBD2. The germline V gene encodes CDR1 KGHDR and CDR2 SFDVKD. CDR3 length: 15 residues. The junction had 4 bases not matched to a gene; V was cut back by 3 bases and J by 7 bases.

This rearrangement joins TRBV7-3 to TRBJ2-1; 8 nucleotides align to TRBD1. V dropped 2 bases and J dropped 4; count of bases not matched to a gene: 4. Germline-derived CDR1 and CDR2 are SGHTA and FQGTGA. The CDR3 runs 15 residues. CDR3 sequence reads: CASSLQGAFYNEQFF. In DNA form, the CDR3 reads TGTGCCAGCAGCTTACAGGGGGCGTTTTACAATGAGCAGTTCTTC.